This TCR beta chain was recovered during a study of blood T cell repertoires in COVID-19. Background on the study: Spain, Italy and the United States supplied samples that represented acute and convalescent COVID-19. The cDNA or gDNA used as material had been derived from T cells, B-cell-depleted T cells, or PBMCs.

Per the original data handling: Cell counts per sample came from amplifying reference gene primers. Profiled with immunoSEQ multiplex PCR; TCRdb holds only in-frame clones, not every one. V, J and clone size are taken as reported in that table, and D and trimming were inferred from the DNA itself. Among about 10,000 clones, around 89% were seen once, and the ten largest hold 5.5% to 6.5%. The germline V and J ends were trimmed by 3 bases and 4 bases, with 7 bases remaining between them. The CDR3 extends over 13 amino acids. Germline V lookup: CDR1 LGHNT, CDR2 FRNRAP. Material for sequencing was peripheral blood. The chain has TRBV12-5 and TRBJ1-5; perhaps TRBD1 as D (5 bases). This sequence originates from a human donor in a cohort sampled during active COVID-19. CDR3 amino acids: CASGLQDNQPQHF. DNA of the CDR3: TGTGCTAGTGGTTTACAGGATAATCAGCCCCAGCATTTT.